Listed here are 2 T cell receptor beta chains from one sample, sequenced in a study of cytomegalovirus exposure and HLA in healthy donors. Clones were read by immunoSEQ multiplex PCR, and TCRdb kept only the in-frame ones, dropping some. The sample contains about 60,000 clones, around 96% of which appear only once. Material: PBMCs. The receptors originated from a woman under 30 in good health and CMV-seronegative.

This clone was observed a single time. The rearrangement joins TRBV7-9 to TRBJ1-2, with D perhaps matching TRBD1 (6 bases). CDR1 is SEHNR, CDR2 FQNEAQ, per germline (reference sequence). Trimming removed 10 bases from V and 0 bases from J, with 18 bases in between. This CDR3 contains 15 residues. The chain's CDR3 is CANVGPGQTNYGYTF. CDR3 nucleotide sequence: TGTGCCAACGTAGGACCTGGACAGACTAACTATGGCTACACCTTC. The full variable domain, its missing parts supplied by reference TRBV7-9 and TRBJ1-2, is DTGVSQNPRHKITKRGQNVTFRCDPISEHNRLYWYRQTLGQGPEFLTYFQNEAQLEKSRLLSDRFSAERPKGSFSTLEIQRTEQGDSAMYLCANVGPGQTNYGYTFGSGTRLTVV.

The chain couples TRBV7-9 to TRBJ2-7; D gene uncertain. The CDR3 sequence is 12 residues long. V gave up 5 bases and J gave up 0 bases, with 5 bases separating them. The germline V gene has CDR1 SEHNR and CDR2 FQNEAQ (reference sequence). The CDR3 coding sequence is TGTGCCAGCAGCACCAGCTCCTACGAGCAGTACTTC. This encodes CASSTSSYEQYF.